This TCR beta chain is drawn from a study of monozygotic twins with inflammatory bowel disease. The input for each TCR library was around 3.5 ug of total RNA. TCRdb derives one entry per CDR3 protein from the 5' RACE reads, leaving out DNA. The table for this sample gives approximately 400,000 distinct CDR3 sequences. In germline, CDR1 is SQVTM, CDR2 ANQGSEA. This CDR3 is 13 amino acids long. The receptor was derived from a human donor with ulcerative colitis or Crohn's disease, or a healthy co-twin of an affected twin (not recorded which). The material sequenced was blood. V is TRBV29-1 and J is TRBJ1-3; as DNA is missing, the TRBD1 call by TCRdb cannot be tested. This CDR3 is CSVLQGAGNTIYF.